The sequence of this T cell receptor beta chain was determined in a study of Ad26.COV2.S vaccination and SARS-CoV-2 variants (dated by TCRdb to the early 2020s). Regarding the complete study: Donors in the vaccine arm were drawn from COV1001, a phase I-IIa trial of Ad26.COV2.S in healthy adults that was multicentre, randomized, double-blind and placebo-controlled. Ad26.COV2.S was administered intramuscularly at 5 x 10^10 or 1 x 10^11 viral particles, either as a single shot or as two shots given 56 days apart. TCRbeta repertoire sequencing was used to assess the specificity and breadth of SARS-CoV-2-reactive T cell receptors after Ad26.COV2.S vaccination. A total of 32 samples were included in the TCR-sequenced set, comprising roughly 20 Ad26.COV2.S vaccine recipients, 5 placebo recipients and 8 SARS-CoV-2 convalescent individuals. Participants in the trial were split at random into five groups of five each, receiving low-dose or high-dose Ad26.COV2.S once or twice, or else placebo on both occasions. Blinding of investigators to trial group allocation was maintained during experiments and outcome assessment. What the authors observed across the whole study: It was noted by the authors that total T cell responses may have been underestimated by the TCR breadth and depth analyses. Substantial breadth of spike-specific CD8+ and CD4+ T cell responses was reported after vaccination. Spike-specific TCR breadth was higher in Ad26.COV2.S recipients than in placebo recipients (P = 0.0014). Non-spike TCR breadth was comparable between vaccine and placebo recipients, consistent with the vaccine containing only spike. Comparing responses between vaccine doses or regimens was not something the study was powered to do.

V sheds 6 bases and J sheds 8 bases, leaving 17 bases between their ends. CDR1 is given as MRHNA and CDR2 as SNTAGT, both from the germline V gene. Including the terminal cysteine and phenylalanine, the CDR3 comprises 14 residues. Just CDR3 DNA is preserved here, 42 bases in frame from base 1. The immunoSEQ Assay was the method used to sequence TCRbeta CDR3 regions. After extraction, genomic DNA underwent amplification by bias-controlled multiplex PCR, followed by high-throughput sequencing. The study's own analysis went as follows. Collapsing and filtering of sequences were performed to quantify the absolute abundance of each unique TCRbeta CDR3 region. T cell fraction was estimated by normalizing TCRbeta template counts to usable DNA, with usable DNA measured through amplification of reference genes found in all nucleated cells. Repertoire TCRs were annotated as SARS-CoV-2-specific when V gene, CDR3 amino acid sequence and J gene were exactly matched to a known reactive TCR set. The reference SARS-CoV-2 TCR set was obtained from MIRA and was filtered for enrichment in COVID-19-positive ImmuneCODE repertoires, whereby public or cross-reactive TCRs were removed. Based on the MIRA antigens, annotated TCRs were further analysed at the level of specific ORF or position within ORF. Depth was the summed frequency of annotated unique rearrangements, while breadth was defined as annotated unique rearrangements over total unique productive rearrangements. Group comparisons of TCR breadth used two-sided Wilcoxon rank-sum tests. As stored in TCRdb, this immuneACCESS dataset retains in-frame rearrangements with V and J assigned. A fraction of the clones does not appear; measured against another copy, unresolved V genes explain less than half of the discrepancy, and the remainder lacks a known reason. That table furnishes V, J and clone size, whereas the DNA furnished D and trimming. The sample includes fewer than 400,000 clones, with about 85% observed a single time. The ten largest clones capture 2.1% of the sample.

On this clone: It lacks a known antigen. The input lacks base qualities; no much larger clone sits a single base away.

This sample's treatment or condition label indicates: roughly 20 received Ad26.COV2.S at low or high dose, single or two shots; several received placebo; per-sample allocation not given. Repertoires of vaccine and placebo recipients were sequenced from samples collected on day 63 after the first injection. Between 29 July and 7 August 2020, Cohort 1b enrolled about 27 adults aged 18-55 years at one site in Boston, USA. Ad26.COV2.S was a replication-incompetent adenovirus type 26 vector expressing a prefusion-stabilized SARS-CoV-2 spike protein from the original Wuhan strain. The clonotype comes from a person aged 18 to 65 who received the Ad26.COV2.S COVID-19 vaccine or a placebo. This chain joins TRBV6-4 to TRBJ2-1, with no confidently assigned D gene. The specimen comprised peripheral blood, sampled in a trial of Ad26.COV2.S vaccine versus placebo. DNA sequence: TGTGCCAGCAGCCAAGGATCACCTTTGGATGAGCAGTTCTTC. Its product reads: CASSQGSPLDEQFF.